What follows is one T cell receptor (beta chain) and its context. Sequencing was performed with immunoSEQ multiplex PCR; in TCRdb, only in-frame clones are kept and a portion is missing. The data contain about 2 million clones, roughly 94% of them singletons. The data were obtained in a study of shared clonotypes between healthy human individuals. The V gene's germline CDR1 is WNHNN and CDR2 SYGVQD (reference sequence). V was pared by 7 bases and J by 8 bases, with 15 bases between. The CDR3 runs 13 residues. Only CD45RO-negative cells positively selected for CCR7 counted as naive CD8 cells, so terminally differentiated effector memory CD45RA+ cells were excluded. All donors were Caucasian adults living in Nashville, Tennessee.

This TCR was sampled from a man between 18 and 29 years old in good health. This chain uses TRBV10-1 with TRBJ2-1; D is perhaps TRBD2 (5 bases). Sequenced material: naive CD8+ T cells sorted from blood. In DNA form, the CDR3 reads TGCGCCAGCAAATTAGGGAGAAAGGATGAGCAGTTCTTC. This encodes CASKLGRKDEQFF.